Below, 32 T cell receptor beta chains from the same sample are listed, as sequenced in a study of blood T cell repertoires in COVID-19. TCRdb keeps only in-frame clones here, not all; method: immunoSEQ multiplex PCR. In the table there are 200,000 or so clones, 88% of which are singletons. Sequencing was carried out using PBMCs or T cells enriched from blood (not recorded which). The receptor set was obtained from a woman aged 25-40 years who had recovered from COVID-19.

The chain joins TRBV11-2 to TRBJ2-7; D unclear. From germline, CDR1 is SGHAT and CDR2 FQNNGV. V lost 1 base and J lost 2, with 12 bases in between. This CDR3 has 15 amino acids. CDR3 residues: CASSLGWQSTYEQYF. As DNA, the CDR3 is TGTGCCAGCAGCTTAGGTTGGCAGTCAACCTACGAGCAGTACTTC.

This clone was found a few times. CDR3 amino acids: CASSLGSAGVYYEQYF. DNA for the CDR3: TGTGCCAGCAGTTTGGGGTCAGCGGGGGTCTACTACGAGCAGTACTTC. This chain links TRBV6-5 with TRBJ2-7, with 8 bases matching TRBD2. The CDR3 spans 16 residues. Losses at the gene ends were 4 bases for V and 3 bases for J; bases not matched to a gene: 11. Germline V lookup: CDR1 MNHEY, CDR2 SVGAGI.

This chain connects TRBV12-3 or TRBV12-4 to TRBJ2-1; D unclear. Deletions cut 0 bases from V and 6 bases from J, with 6 bases between. The CDR3 is 13 residues long. CDR3 protein: CASSLALSNEQFF. CDR3 nucleotide sequence: TGTGCCAGCAGTTTAGCGCTAAGCAATGAGCAGTTCTTC.

The J gene is TRBJ2-1, the V gene TRBV27; 7 bases line up with TRBD2. The CDR3 is 13 residues long. Germline loops: CDR1 MNHEY, CDR2 SMNVEV (reference sequence). After removal of 4 bases from V and 8 bases from J, the junction contained 5 bases not matched to a gene. The CDR3 DNA follows: TGTGCCAGCAGTTCGACTAGCTTCGATGAGCAGTTCTTC. This sequence encodes CASSSTSFDEQFF.

A few counts support this clone. The V and J genes are TRBV4-2 and TRBJ2-7; 7 nucleotides line up with TRBD1. With V trimmed by 1 base and J by 3 bases, 6 bases remained unmatched. Germline V gene lookup returns CDR1 LGHNA and CDR2 YNFKEQ. The CDR3 contains 15 residues. The CDR3 nucleotides are TGTGCCAGCAGCCAAGTCCAAGGGGGCAGCTACGAGCAGTACTTC. Translation: CASSQVQGGSYEQYF.

The V and J genes are TRBV2 and TRBJ2-1; 8 bases are shared with TRBD2. The V gene's germline CDR1 is SNHLY and CDR2 FYNNEI. This CDR3 comprises 15 residues. Trimming at V came to 7 bases and at J to 7 bases, leaving 12 bases not matched to a gene. CDR3 coding DNA: TGTGCCAGCAAGGAGGGAAGCGGGGGAGGGAATGAGCAGTTCTTC. Translating gives CASKEGSGGGNEQFF.

This clone was detected a few times. CDR3 sequence (DNA): TGTGCCAGCAGCTTAAGGTCTCAACGGGGCACAGATACGCAGTATTTT. Its translation is CASSLRSQRGTDTQYF. The chain couples TRBV7-9 to TRBJ2-3; D is ambiguous. Trimming pared 2 bases from V and 1 base from J, leaving 13 bases between. The CDR3 sequence is 16 residues long. CDR1 is SEHNR, CDR2 FQNEAQ, per germline (reference sequence).

In nucleotides, the CDR3 is TGTGCCAGCAGCCAGGACTCCAGGGGGCATCAGCCCCAGCATTTT. Its protein is CASSQDSRGHQPQHF. V gene TRBV3-1 (or the pseudogene TRBV3-2) combines with J gene TRBJ1-5; 8 nucleotides line up with TRBD1. J was trimmed by 5 bases and V by 3 bases; bases with no gene match: 6. Germline V lookup: CDR1 LGHDT, CDR2 YNNKEL (reference sequence). This CDR3 is built from 15 residues.

The chain uses TRBV11-1 and TRBJ1-1; no clear D. CDR1 is SGHAT and CDR2 is FQDESV in the germline V gene (reference sequence). Trimming removed 1 base at V and 0 bases at J, with 6 bases between. CDR3 length equals 14 residues. The CDR3 DNA sequence: TGTGCCAGCAGCTTAGGACGGGTGAACACTGAAGCTTTCTTT. Its protein is CASSLGRVNTEAFF.

The chain employs TRBV6-2 or TRBV6-3 and TRBJ1-2; no clear D gene. The germline CDR1 and CDR2 sequences are MNHEY and SVGEGT. The CDR3 is 12 amino acids. The V gene lost 5 bases and the J gene lost 6 bases, with 10 bases spanning the gap. CDR3 in amino acids: CASSDRRHGYTF. DNA of the CDR3: TGTGCCAGCAGTGACCGGAGGCATGGCTACACCTTC.

This clone was detected a few times. The CDR3 region has the DNA TGTGCCAGCAGCTTAGACAGGGGGGGAACTGAAGCTTTCTTT. It is translated as CASSLDRGGTEAFF. The rearrangement joins TRBV5-4 to TRBJ1-1; TRBD1 matches at 9 bases. V lost 2 bases to trimming and J lost 5 bases; unmatched junction nucleotides: 4. The CDR3 has 14 residues. Germline V gene sequence: CDR1 SGHNT, CDR2 YYREEE (reference sequence). The full variable domain, its missing parts supplied by reference TRBV5-4 and TRBJ1-1, is ETGVTQSPTHLIKTRGQQVTLRCSSQSGHNTVSWYQQALGQGPQFIFQYYREEENGRGNFPPRFSGLQFPNYSSELNVNALELDDSALYLCASSLDRGGTEAFFGQGTRLTVV.

The genes are TRBV5-8 and TRBJ2-2; tentatively, D is TRBD1 (6 bases). Germline CDR1 is SGHTS and CDR2 is YDEGEE. V dropped 2 bases and J dropped 2 bases, with 10 bases sitting between them. This CDR3 spans 15 amino acids. The CDR3 DNA reads TGTGCCAGCAGCTTCCAGGGGATTAACACCGGGGAGCTGTTTTTT. It encodes CASSFQGINTGELFF. The variable domain in full, with the rest retrieved from reference TRBV5-8 and TRBJ2-2, is EAGVTQSPTHLIKTRGQQATLRCSPISGHTSVYWYQQALGLGLQFLLWYDEGEERNRGNFPPRFSGRQFPNYSSELNVNALELEDSALYLCASSFQGINTGELFFGEGSRLTVL.

This clone has a single count. The chain is built from TRBV27 and TRBJ2-7; 7 bases line up with TRBD2. This CDR3 comprises 13 residues. After removal of 6 bases from V and 3 bases from J, the junction contained 5 bases not matched to a gene. Looked up from germline, CDR1 is MNHEY and CDR2 is SMNVEV (reference sequence). The chain's CDR3 is CASSPAGVYEQYF. For the CDR3, the DNA is TGTGCCAGCAGCCCGGCGGGGGTCTACGAGCAGTACTTC.

The rearrangement joins TRBV4-3 to TRBJ1-4; 9 nucleotides align to TRBD1. Germline assignment: CDR1 LGHNA and CDR2 YSLEER. J was trimmed by 13 bases and V by 5 bases; bases with no gene match: 5. The CDR3 contains 12 residues. CDR3 in amino acids: CASSGVDRGLFF. CDR3 DNA sequence: TGCGCCAGCAGCGGGGTGGACAGGGGACTGTTTTTT.

The chain is built from TRBV12-5 and TRBJ1-3; 7 bases agree with TRBD1. V lost 1 base and J lost 0; bases outside the gene matches: 6. The CDR3 is 17 residues long. The germline gives CDR1 LGHNT, CDR2 FRNRAP. CDR3 amino acids: CASGLGDRAYSGNTIYF. DNA of the CDR3: TGTGCTAGTGGTTTGGGTGACAGGGCCTACTCTGGAAACACCATATATTTT.

With respect to this clone: Germline is not matched at one junction end, which may reflect a read error. Other DNA sequences in this specimen translate into the identical CDR3. The chain couples TRBV7-8 to TRBJ1-3; no clear D gene. Looked up from germline, CDR1 is SGHVS and CDR2 is FQNEAQ. This CDR3 is 15 amino acids long. CDR3 nucleotide sequence: TGTGCCAGCAGTTTAGTTAGTAACGGTGGAAACACCATATATTTT. Its protein is CASSLVSNGGNTIYF.

The chain links TRBV28 to TRBJ2-5, with 7 positions matching TRBD2. In germline, CDR1 is MDHEN, CDR2 SYDVKM. The ends lost 6 bases at V and 6 bases at J; junction bases unmatched: 13. The CDR3 extends over 15 amino acids. In DNA form, the CDR3 reads TGTGCCAGCAGCTCCCTCATGGCGGGAGTAAAGACCCAGTACTTC. It codes for CASSSLMAGVKTQYF.

The V and J genes are TRBV4-1 and TRBJ1-3; 10 bases are a match to TRBD1. The germline V gene encodes CDR1 MGHRA and CDR2 YSYEKL. This CDR3 has 16 residues. V gave up 2 bases and J gave up 2 bases; unmatched junction bases: 3. CDR3 amino acids: CASSQPGQGPGNTIYF. The CDR3 coding sequence is TGCGCCAGCAGCCAACCGGGACAGGGGCCTGGAAACACCATATATTTT.

This chain uses TRBV9 with TRBJ1-1; TRBD1 matches 9 bases. The V gene end was trimmed by 1 base and the J gene end by 3 bases; junction bases not matched to a gene: 4. The CDR3 totals 15 residues. From germline, CDR1 is SGDLS and CDR2 YYNGEE. Here the CDR3 DNA reads TGTGCCAGCAGCGTACGGACAGGGGCGGACACTGAAGCTTTCTTT. Its translation is CASSVRTGADTEAFF.

This sequence joins TRBV2 and TRBJ1-2; unclear D gene. The germline CDR1 and CDR2 sequences are SNHLY and FYNNEI. The CDR3 contains 15 residues. The germline V and J ends were trimmed by 1 base and 0 bases, with 9 bases remaining between them. The CDR3 region is CASSEDQETNYGYTF. The CDR3 region has the DNA TGTGCCAGCAGTGAAGATCAGGAAACTAACTATGGCTACACCTTC.

This clone has just a few counts. The chain carries TRBV7-6 and TRBJ2-1; TRBD1 matches 12 bases. J lost 8 bases, V lost 4 bases, and 6 bases had no gene match. The CDR3 has 15 amino acids. The germline V gene has CDR1 SGHVS and CDR2 FNYEAQ. The CDR3 protein is CASSSGTGGFYEQFF. The CDR3 region has the DNA TGTGCCAGCAGCTCCGGGACAGGGGGCTTCTATGAGCAGTTCTTC.

The chain is built from TRBV7-2 and TRBJ1-3; 7 bases align to TRBD1. From germline, CDR1 is SGHTA and CDR2 FQGNSA. This CDR3 region has 16 residues. V shed 5 bases, J shed 7 bases, and the junction held 14 bases outside the gene matches. CDR3 loop: CASSPRQGNLLNTIYF. DNA for the CDR3: TGTGCCAGCAGCCCAAGACAGGGTAATCTTCTGAACACCATATATTTT. The entire variable domain, with the rest obtained from reference TRBV7-2 and TRBJ1-3, is as follows: GAGVSQSPSNKVTEKGKDVELRCDPISGHTALYWYRQSLGQGLEFLIYFQGNSAPDKSGLPSDRFSAERTGGSVSTLTIQRTQQEDSAVYLCASSPRQGNLLNTIYFGEGSWLTVV.

This clone has more than one count but fewer than ten. This rearrangement joins TRBV5-1 to TRBJ2-2, with D possibly TRBD2 on 6 matching bases. Between the trimmed V and J ends, which lost 2 bases and 5 bases, there was a span of 16 bases. The CDR3 consists of 16 residues. Germline V CDR1 and CDR2: SGHRS, YFSETQ. The DNA for the CDR3 is TGCGCCAGCAGCTTTTATCAGGGACTGATTACCGGGGAGCTGTTTTTT. Amino acid sequence: CASSFYQGLITGELFF.

This clone showed up many times. The V and J genes are TRBV7-9 and TRBJ1-2, with D tentatively TRBD1 (5 bases). Germline assignment: CDR1 SEHNR and CDR2 FQNEAQ (reference sequence). There are 14 residues in the CDR3. Trimming left V 6 bases short and J 14 bases short, with 25 bases between. The CDR3 reads CASSSQGIASLLTF. CDR3 sequence (DNA): TGTGCCAGCAGTTCCCAGGGTATAGCTTCCTTGTTGACCTTC.

The genes are TRBV3-1 (or the pseudogene TRBV3-2) and TRBJ2-7, with TRBD2 matching over 14 bases. The CDR3 is 17 amino acids. Trimming at V came to 5 bases and at J to 3 bases, leaving 9 bases not matched to a gene. The germline V gene has CDR1 LGHDT and CDR2 YNNKEL (reference sequence). The CDR3 nucleotides read TGTGCCAGCAGCAGAACCGGGACTAGCGGGGGAGTCTACGAGCAGTACTTC. It specifies CASSRTGTSGGVYEQYF.

The rearrangement links TRBV11-1 to TRBJ2-7; the D gene is possibly TRBD2 (6 bases). CDR1 is SGHAT and CDR2 is FQDESV in the germline V gene (reference sequence). The CDR3 sequence is 16 residues long. Trimming took 4 bases from V and 0 from J, leaving 16 bases between them. Here the CDR3 DNA reads TGTGCCAGCAGCTCCCCCGGGGGACCCAGCTCCTACGAGCAGTACTTC. Translation: CASSSPGGPSSYEQYF.

The rearrangement uses TRBV4-1 and TRBJ1-5; D may be TRBD1 (5 bases). V was clipped by 3 bases and J by 9 bases, with 9 bases between them. The CDR3 has 12 amino acids. Germline V lookup: CDR1 MGHRA, CDR2 YSYEKL. CDR3 loop: CASSQGGRPQHF. CDR3 nucleotide sequence: TGCGCCAGCAGCCAGGGGGGTCGGCCCCAGCATTTT.

The CDR3 DNA reads TGCAGCGTGGCGGAGGGAGGAGGTTCACCCCTCCACTTT. Its translation: CSVAEGGGSPLHF. The rearrangement joins TRBV29-1 to TRBJ1-6; unclear D gene. The CDR3 has 13 residues. Germline V gene sequence: CDR1 SQVTM, CDR2 ANQGSEA. The germline V and J ends were trimmed by 6 bases and 9 bases, with 15 bases remaining between them.

The gene calls are TRBV7-2 and TRBJ1-3, with D maybe TRBD1 (6 bases). Trimming removed 5 bases from V and 3 bases from J, with 11 bases in between. This CDR3 has 14 amino acids. Germline V gene sequence: CDR1 SGHTA, CDR2 FQGNSA. The CDR3 nucleotides read TGTGCCAGCAGCGTCGGGACATATGGAAACACCATATATTTT. Translating it yields CASSVGTYGNTIYF.

The rearrangement joins TRBV7-2 to TRBJ2-2; D gene unclear. V gave up 6 bases and J gave up 6 bases, with 11 bases separating them. CDR1 is SGHTA and CDR2 is FQGNSA in the germline V gene. The CDR3 length is 13 residues. The CDR3 reads CASSYYEAGELFF. The CDR3 region has the DNA TGTGCCAGCAGTTATTACGAGGCCGGGGAGCTGTTTTTT.

The chain combines TRBV4-2 with TRBJ2-5; no definite D call. Germline V lookup: CDR1 LGHNA, CDR2 YNFKEQ. CDR3 length: 16 residues. Trimming shortened V by 0 bases and J by 2 bases, and 13 bases separated the two germline ends. The CDR3 sequence: CASSQDGNGLQETQYF. In nucleotides, the CDR3 is TGTGCCAGCAGCCAAGACGGTAATGGGCTTCAAGAGACCCAGTACTTC.

CDR3 DNA: TGCGCCAGCAGCCAAGGGCTCACTATAAAAGAGACCCAGTACTTC. It encodes CASSQGLTIKETQYF. The chain recombines TRBV4-1 with TRBJ2-5; D unresolved. The germline gives CDR1 MGHRA, CDR2 YSYEKL. Trimming pared 1 base from V and 3 bases from J, leaving 12 bases between. The CDR3 contains 15 residues.